One and the same sample provided the 31 T cell receptor beta chains below, sequenced in a study of PD-L1 blockade in urothelial cancer. The method was immunoSEQ multiplex PCR; TCRdb's version includes in-frame clones alone and lacks a portion of them. The table records 24,000 or so clones, around 88% of them present only once. The sequencing used PBMCs, collected around atezolizumab (anti-PD-L1) treatment. The receptors originated from a man aged 45-65 years with urothelial cancer.

The chain recombines TRBV5-1 with TRBJ2-5; 8 nucleotides align to TRBD2. V lost 4 bases and J lost 3; bases outside the gene matches: 20. The CDR3 has 19 amino acids. Germline values: CDR1 SGHRS, CDR2 YFSETQ. The CDR3 DNA reads TGCGCCAGCAGCCTCGACAGCTCCTTTGTCGGGAGGGTTAAAGAGACCCAGTACTTC. It specifies CASSLDSSFVGRVKETQYF. The full variable domain, its missing parts supplied by reference TRBV5-1 and TRBJ2-5, is KAGVTQTPRYLIKTRGQQVTLSCSPISGHRSVSWYQQTPGQGLQFLFEYFSETQRNKGNFPGRFSGRQFSNSRSEMNVSTLELGDSALYLCASSLDSSFVGRVKETQYFGPGTRLLVL.

The chain recombines TRBV29-1 with TRBJ1-4; D unclear. The CDR3 sequence is 12 residues long. The germline CDR1 and CDR2 sequences are SQVTM and ANQGSEA. V was clipped by 4 bases and J by 4 bases, with 7 bases between them. CDR3 DNA: TGCAGCGTTGTCTACAGTAATGAAAAACTGTTTTTT. This translates into CSVVYSNEKLFF.

V gene TRBV27 combines with J gene TRBJ1-6, with D possibly TRBD1 on 6 matching bases. From germline, CDR1 is MNHEY and CDR2 SMNVEV (reference sequence). CDR3 length: 18 amino acids. The V gene lost 1 base and the J gene lost 5 bases, with 18 bases spanning the gap. The CDR3 sequence is CASSLWARDTGNNSPLHF. Here the CDR3 DNA reads TGTGCCAGCAGTTTATGGGCGAGGGACACCGGAAATAATTCACCCCTCCACTTT.

The chain joins TRBV25-1 to TRBJ2-5; 10 bases fit TRBD1. V lost 3 bases to trimming and J lost 4 bases; unmatched junction nucleotides: 14. The CDR3 has 18 residues. The germline gives CDR1 MGHDK, CDR2 SYGVNS. The CDR3 reads CASSDGTGERVSGETQYF. The CDR3 DNA follows: TGTGCCAGCAGTGACGGGACAGGGGAGAGAGTTTCCGGAGAGACCCAGTACTTC.

The V call is TRBV15, the J call TRBJ1-3, with a weak D call TRBD1 (5 bases). CDR1 and CDR2 from the germline V gene are LNHNV and YYDKDF (reference sequence). This CDR3 has 15 amino acids. Trimming took off 0 bases at V and 2 bases at J, with 8 bases between the two ends. DNA for the CDR3: TGTGCCACCAGCAGAGATAGCAGGGCTGGAAACACCATATATTTT. Protein: CATSRDSRAGNTIYF.

This clone was counted a few times. This chain uses TRBV9 with TRBJ1-1, with a weak D call TRBD1 (5 bases). With 3 bases removed from V and 2 bases from J, the gap between germline ends came to 8 bases. The CDR3 sequence is 13 residues long. CDR1 is SGDLS and CDR2 is YYNGEE in the germline V gene. CDR3 sequence (DNA): TGTGCCAGCAGCGAGGACAAAAACACTGAAGCTTTCTTT. This translates into CASSEDKNTEAFF.

This rearrangement joins TRBV27 to TRBJ2-1, with 7 bases fitting TRBD2. CDR3 length: 14 residues. The ends lost 3 bases at V and 6 bases at J; junction bases unmatched: 5. CDR1 and CDR2 (germline): MNHEY, SMNVEV (reference sequence). For the CDR3, the DNA is TGTGCCAGCAGTTTGTACGGACTAGTCAATGAGCAGTTCTTC. Protein sequence: CASSLYGLVNEQFF.

V and J are TRBV7-3 and TRBJ2-1, with TRBD1 matching 10 bases. The V and J ends lost 5 bases and 2 bases, in that order; junction bases with no gene match: 6. CDR1 SGHTA and CDR2 FQGTGA come from the germline V gene. CDR3 size: 16 residues. Here the CDR3 reads CASSRSGQGPYNEQFF. The CDR3 nucleotides read TGTGCCAGCAGCCGATCGGGACAGGGGCCCTACAATGAGCAGTTCTTC.

V usage is TRBV7-8 and J usage is TRBJ1-3; possibly TRBD1 for D (6 bases). The CDR3 spans 17 residues. The ends were cut back, 8 bases at V and 0 bases at J, with 20 bases in the middle. CDR1 SGHVS and CDR2 FQNEAQ come from the germline V gene. CDR3 sequence (DNA): TGTGCCAGCCGCCTGTCCAGGGGAATCTCCTCTGGAAACACCATATATTTT. Protein: CASRLSRGISSGNTIYF.

The chain carries TRBV5-4 and TRBJ1-6; D uncertain. V was clipped by 6 bases and J by 13 bases, with 14 bases between them. The germline V gene has CDR1 SGHNT and CDR2 YYREEE (reference sequence). The CDR3 consists of 12 residues. The CDR3 here is CASNQAGVPLHF. The CDR3, as DNA: TGTGCCAGCAACCAGGCCGGGGTCCCCCTCCACTTT.

The rearrangement joins TRBV19 to TRBJ1-1; D perhaps matches TRBD1 (6 bases). The CDR3 is 15 residues long. Trimming pared 1 base from V and 6 bases from J, leaving 15 bases between. Germline V CDR1 and CDR2: LNHDA, SQIVND (reference sequence). This CDR3 reads CASSIARLTGPEAFF. CDR3 nucleotides: TGTGCCAGTAGTATAGCCCGACTTACAGGGCCTGAAGCTTTCTTT. Supplemented by reference TRBV19 and TRBJ1-1, the full variable domain reads DGGITQSPKYLFRKEGQNVTLSCEQNLNHDAMYWYRQDPGQGLRLIYYSQIVNDFQKGDIAEGYSVSREKKESFPLTVTSAQKNPTAFYLCASSIARLTGPEAFFGQGTRLTVV.

This clone was recorded only once. Its ends do not fully match the called genes, so a read error is possible. V gene TRBV7-7 combines with J gene TRBJ2-5; 7 positions agree with TRBD2. The CDR3 spans 15 residues. CDR1 is SSHAT, CDR2 FNYEAQ, per germline (reference sequence). DNA of the CDR3: TGTGCTAGCAGCTTACCATTAGCGGGCCAAGAGACCCAGTACTTC. It encodes CASSLPLAGQETQYF.

The chain combines TRBV5-5 with TRBJ2-7; D is perhaps TRBD1 (6 bases). Trimming cost V 3 bases and J 5 bases, with 27 bases left between them. CDR1 and CDR2 from the germline V gene are SGHKS and YYEKEE (reference sequence). The CDR3 sequence is 18 residues long. The CDR3 spells CASSSNPGTTDPNDEQYF. The CDR3 DNA is TGTGCCAGCAGCTCGAATCCGGGGACAACTGATCCAAACGACGAGCAGTACTTC.

The chain links TRBV7-9 to TRBJ1-3; tentative D call: TRBD1 (6 bases). The CDR3 extends over 15 amino acids. CDR1 and CDR2 from the germline V gene are SEHNR and FQNEAQ (reference sequence). Trimming removed 6 bases from V and 4 bases from J, with 16 bases in between. The CDR3 sequence: CASRHRQGPGNTIYF. In DNA form, the CDR3 reads TGTGCCAGCAGGCATCGTCAGGGGCCGGGAAACACCATATATTTT. The whole variable domain, filled in from reference TRBV7-9 and TRBJ1-3, reads DTGVSQNPRHKITKRGQNVTFRCDPISEHNRLYWYRQTLGQGPEFLTYFQNEAQLEKSRLLSDRFSAERPKGSFSTLEIQRTEQGDSAMYLCASRHRQGPGNTIYFGEGSWLTVV.

The rearrangement joins TRBV6-5 to TRBJ2-1; 10 bases line up with TRBD2. Germline V lookup: CDR1 MNHEY, CDR2 SVGAGI. Unmatched junction bases numbered 2, after V lost 7 bases and J lost 2 bases. The length of the CDR3 is 14 residues. The CDR3 spells CASKSGGAYNEQFF. CDR3 in DNA: TGTGCCAGCAAGAGCGGGGGGGCCTACAATGAGCAGTTCTTC.

The V gene is TRBV28, the J gene TRBJ1-2; 9 bases are shared with TRBD1. Germline CDR1 reads MDHEN; CDR2 reads SYDVKM. This CDR3 is built from 16 residues. Trimming cost V 2 bases and J 4 bases; bases outside gene matches: 8. The CDR3 sequence: CASSLPQGAGIYGYTF. The CDR3 DNA reads as TGTGCCAGCAGTTTACCACAGGGGGCCGGGATCTATGGCTACACCTTC.

The chain couples TRBV9 to TRBJ1-1; no clear D. The V gene lost 7 bases and the J gene lost 9 bases, with 19 bases spanning the gap. CDR1 and CDR2 (germline): SGDLS, YYNGEE. The CDR3 has 13 amino acids. The CDR3 here is CASGGVVGKKAFF. In DNA, the CDR3 is TGTGCCAGCGGTGGTGTGGTGGGCAAAAAAGCTTTCTTT.

The sample holds a few counts of this clone. V usage is TRBV30 and J usage is TRBJ2-3; 9 bases align to TRBD2. The germline CDR1 and CDR2 sequences are GTSNPN and SVGIG (reference sequence). This CDR3 comprises 14 residues. The junction had 8 bases not matched to a gene; V was cut back by 7 bases and J by 3 bases. The CDR3 coding sequence is TGTGCCTCCTCAAGGGCGGGAGGGACAGATACGCAGTATTTT. It translates to CASSRAGGTDTQYF.

The rearrangement uses TRBV6-1 and TRBJ1-3; D not resolved. The CDR3 runs to 14 residues. V lost 4 bases and J 2 bases, leaving 9 bases between the germline ends. Looked up from germline, CDR1 is MNHNS and CDR2 is SASEGT. The CDR3 DNA reads as TGTGCCAGCAGTGCAGTAGCTACTGGAAACACCATATATTTT. Residues: CASSAVATGNTIYF.

J is TRBJ2-1 and V is TRBV30; 12 bases agree with TRBD2. The germline V gene encodes CDR1 GTSNPN and CDR2 SVGIG (reference sequence). The ends lost 5 bases at V and 5 bases at J; junction bases unmatched: 1. CDR3 length: 13 residues. The CDR3 here is CAWLAGGNNEQFF. The CDR3 region has the DNA TGTGCCTGGCTAGCGGGAGGGAACAATGAGCAGTTCTTC.

This clone was picked up a small number of times. The chain recombines TRBV7-9 with TRBJ1-2; D unresolved. V was shortened by 6 bases and J by 3 bases, with 8 bases between the two germline ends. The CDR3 is 12 amino acids. Germline lookup yields CDR1 SEHNR and CDR2 FQNEAQ (reference sequence). This CDR3 reads CASRRTDYGYTF. The CDR3 nucleotides read TGTGCCAGCAGGCGAACCGACTATGGCTACACCTTC.

The V and J genes are TRBV6-1 and TRBJ1-2; possibly TRBD1 for D (6 bases). The V end lost 5 bases, the J end lost 8 bases, and 21 bases lay between the germline ends. Germline V lookup: CDR1 MNHNS, CDR2 SASEGT. The CDR3 has 15 amino acids. The CDR3, as DNA: TGTGCCAGCAGTTCCCGCGAGGACAGCTATGGAGGCTACACCTTC. This sequence encodes CASSSREDSYGGYTF.

This sequence joins TRBV7-9 and TRBJ2-5, with TRBD1 matching over 8 bases. The CDR3 covers 15 residues. The V gene end was trimmed by 4 bases and the J gene end by 2 bases; junction bases not matched to a gene: 6. Germline CDR1 is SEHNR and CDR2 is FQNEAQ (reference sequence). The CDR3 spells CASSSKGQVQETQYF. The CDR3 nucleotides are TGTGCCAGCAGCTCAAAGGGACAGGTTCAAGAGACCCAGTACTTC.

The genes are TRBV14 and TRBJ2-5, with TRBD1 as a possible D gene (6 bases). V gave up 4 bases and J gave up 5 bases, with 17 bases separating them. CDR3 length equals 15 residues. Germline CDR1 SGHDN, CDR2 FVKESK. The CDR3 loop reads CASSRTGTLDETQYF. For the CDR3, the DNA is TGTGCCAGCAGCCGAACCGGGACATTGGATGAGACCCAGTACTTC.

The chain joins TRBV7-2 to TRBJ2-1, with 8 bases identical to TRBD1. The CDR3 is 16 residues long. The V and J ends lost 0 bases and 7 bases, in that order; junction bases with no gene match: 8. Germline values: CDR1 SGHTA, CDR2 FQGNSA. This chain's CDR3 is CASSLAPDRARNEQFF. DNA of the CDR3: TGTGCCAGCAGCTTAGCCCCGGACAGGGCTCGGAATGAGCAGTTCTTC.

The rearrangement links TRBV5-4 to TRBJ2-3; 11 bases are a match to TRBD2. V gave up 0 bases and J gave up 6 bases; unmatched junction bases: 15. Germline CDR1 reads SGHNT; CDR2 reads YYREEE (reference sequence). The CDR3 runs 19 residues. The CDR3 DNA follows: TGTGCCAGCAGCTTGGGTTCGAGCCTAGCGGGGGGCACTAGGGATACGCAGTATTTT. Its protein is CASSLGSSLAGGTRDTQYF.

The chain joins TRBV5-6 to TRBJ2-3; TRBD2 matches at 15 bases. The CDR3 is made up of 19 amino acids. In germline, CDR1 is SGHDT, CDR2 YYEEEE. V trimming: 4 bases; J trimming: 3 bases; junction bases outside the gene matches: 12. The CDR3 nucleotides read TGTGCCAGCAGCCCCCGGACTAGCGGGAGGGCCTTAGGGACAGATACGCAGTATTTT. It codes for CASSPRTSGRALGTDTQYF.

The rearrangement links TRBV27 to TRBJ2-1; 11 positions agree with TRBD2. Germline trimming cut 2 bases from V and 4 bases from J; bases unmatched to any gene: 4. The CDR3 has 16 residues. CDR1 MNHEY and CDR2 SMNVEV come from the germline V gene (reference sequence). The CDR3 DNA sequence: TGTGCCAGCAGTTTACCCGGACTAGCGGGTTACAATGAGCAGTTCTTC. Translated, it gives CASSLPGLAGYNEQFF.

V gene TRBV29-1 combines with J gene TRBJ1-1; tentative D call: TRBD1 (5 bases). Germline loops: CDR1 SQVTM, CDR2 ANQGSEA. Trimming took 2 bases from V and 4 from J, leaving 8 bases between them. The CDR3 extends over 12 amino acids. The CDR3 DNA reads TGCAGCGTTGAAAAGGGGTTCACTGAAGCTTTCTTT. Encoded protein: CSVEKGFTEAFF. Variable domain in full (rest from reference TRBV29-1 and TRBJ1-1): SAVISQKPSRDICQRGTSLTIQCQVDSQVTMMFWYRQQPGQSLTLIATANQGSEATYESGFVIDKFPISRPNLTFSTLTVSNMSPEDSSIYLCSVEKGFTEAFFGQGTRLTVV.

The chain links TRBV5-1 to TRBJ1-2; 8 bases map to TRBD1. V dropped 5 bases and J dropped 4; count of bases not matched to a gene: 7. The CDR3 covers 14 residues. Germline lookup yields CDR1 SGHRS and CDR2 YFSETQ. In DNA form, the CDR3 reads TGCGCCAGCAGTTGGGACAGGCAAGGCTATGGCTACACCTTC. Translation: CASSWDRQGYGYTF.

This clone was observed a few times. The rearrangement joins TRBV27 to TRBJ2-4, with 11 positions matching TRBD2. Germline assignment: CDR1 MNHEY and CDR2 SMNVEV (reference sequence). CDR3 length equals 20 residues. Trimming took 10 bases from V and 1 from J; bases not matched to a gene: 21. CDR3 residues: CATNDPGGTSGGAAKNIQYF. The CDR3 coding sequence is TGTGCCACCAACGATCCAGGGGGGACTAGCGGAGGGGCGGCCAAAAACATTCAGTACTTC.